This passage covers 24 T cell receptor beta chains from one sample sequenced in a study of OX40 agonist ivuxolimab in advanced cancers. This table comes from immunoSEQ multiplex PCR, and its TCRdb copy is limited to in-frame clones, with some not included. This table holds about 100,000 clones, 84% found once. Sequenced material: CD4+ or CD8+ T cells sorted from blood, taken in a trial of the OX40 agonist ivuxolimab. The receptors were gathered from an adult with an advanced solid tumor such as melanoma, head and neck, liver or kidney cancer.

In this sample, this clone turned up a few times. V and J are TRBV5-1 and TRBJ1-1; possibly TRBD1 for D (6 bases). This CDR3 is 16 amino acids long. V was pared by 0 bases and J by 0 bases, with 12 bases between. CDR1 and CDR2 (germline): SGHRS, YFSETQ. CDR3 loop: CASSLDPGVMNTEAFF. For the CDR3, the DNA is TGCGCCAGCAGCTTGGATCCAGGGGTCATGAACACTGAAGCTTTCTTT.

The chain links TRBV11-2 to TRBJ2-1; TRBD2 aligns across 11 bases. From germline, CDR1 is SGHAT and CDR2 FQNNGV. V was clipped by 5 bases and J by 4 bases; unmatched bases: 4. The CDR3 has 15 amino acids. The CDR3 region is CASSPGLAGYNEQFF. The CDR3 bases are TGTGCCAGCAGCCCCGGACTAGCGGGTTACAATGAGCAGTTCTTC.

The V gene is TRBV18, the J gene TRBJ1-5; perhaps TRBD1 as D (5 bases). Germline V gene data show CDR1 as KGHSH and CDR2 as LQKENI. There are 13 residues in the CDR3. V lost 6 bases and J 6 bases, leaving 12 bases between the germline ends. CDR3: CASSVGGGQPQHF. In DNA, the CDR3 is TGTGCCAGCTCTGTCGGGGGGGGTCAGCCCCAGCATTTT.

This clone was recorded once. This same CDR3 is encoded by further DNA sequences in the sample. The chain is built from TRBV20-1 and TRBJ1-2; D possibly corresponds to TRBD1 (5 bases). Germline V lookup: CDR1 DFQATT, CDR2 SNEGSKA (reference sequence). Deletions cut 7 bases from V and 6 bases from J, with 12 bases between. The CDR3 spans 11 residues. CDR3 DNA sequence: TGCAGTGTCAGAGAGGGGAATGGCTACACCTTC. The encoded protein is CSVREGNGYTF.

The chain employs TRBV5-1 and TRBJ1-3; D is unresolved. This CDR3 comprises 16 residues. CDR1 is SGHRS, CDR2 YFSETQ, per germline. Between the trimmed V and J ends, which lost 0 bases and 0 bases, there was a span of 10 bases. The CDR3 region is CASSLEAQRSGNTIYF. The CDR3 DNA is TGCGCCAGCAGCTTGGAGGCACAGCGCTCTGGAAACACCATATATTTT.

The chain uses TRBV6-5 and TRBJ1-6, with D unclear. V was pared by 5 bases and J by 8 bases, with 10 bases between. Germline lookup yields CDR1 MNHEY and CDR2 SVGAGI. The CDR3 is made up of 13 amino acids. The CDR3 DNA is TGTGCCAGCAGTCCCAACCCCTATTCACCCCTCCACTTT. Translating gives CASSPNPYSPLHF.

The rearrangement uses TRBV5-6 and TRBJ1-4; D remains ambiguous. This CDR3 is built from 16 residues. The germline gives CDR1 SGHDT, CDR2 YYEEEE. V lost 4 bases and J 0 bases, leaving 13 bases between the germline ends. The CDR3 nucleotides read TGTGCCAGCAGCCGCCTGTCGACGGCAACTAATGAAAAACTGTTTTTT. This codes for CASSRLSTATNEKLFF.

The chain joins TRBV11-2 to TRBJ2-6, with no clear D. The CDR3 has 15 amino acids. Germline CDR1 is SGHAT and CDR2 is FQNNGV. V lost 0 bases to trimming and J lost 1 base, with 4 bases between them. The CDR3 here is CASSLEGSGANVLTF. Written as DNA, the CDR3 is TGTGCCAGCAGCTTAGAGGGGTCTGGGGCCAACGTCCTGACTTTC.

The chain carries TRBV5-1 and TRBJ2-7; tentative D call: TRBD1 (5 bases). Germline V gene sequence: CDR1 SGHRS, CDR2 YFSETQ. Trimming cost V 1 base and J 2 bases, with 10 bases left between them. The CDR3 sequence is 14 residues long. The CDR3 DNA reads as TGCGCCAGCAGCTTGTCCGCAGGGACCTACGAGCAGTACTTC. As protein: CASSLSAGTYEQYF.

The genes are TRBV2 and TRBJ1-1; 11 positions agree with TRBD1. The CDR3 spans 15 residues. With 4 bases clipped from V and 3 bases from J, the junction kept 4 bases outside the gene matches. The germline gives CDR1 SNHLY, CDR2 FYNNEI. The CDR3 is CASSVRTGGYTEAFF. The CDR3 DNA follows: TGTGCCAGCAGTGTCCGGACAGGGGGCTACACTGAAGCTTTCTTT. Full variable domain (remainder filled in from reference TRBV2 and TRBJ1-1): EPEVTQTPSHQVTQMGQEVILRCVPISNHLYFYWYRQILGQKVEFLVSFYNNEISEKSEIFDDQFSVERPDGSNFTLKIRSTKLEDSAMYFCASSVRTGGYTEAFFGQGTRLTVV.

The chain has TRBV6-1 and TRBJ1-5; TRBD1 might be the D (5 bases). This CDR3 has 15 residues. The V end was cut by 2 bases, the J end by 6 bases, with 14 bases between. CDR1 and CDR2 from the germline V gene are MNHNS and SASEGT. CDR3 sequence (DNA): TGTGCCAGCAGTGAAATAGGGGAACCAGTTCAGCCCCAGCATTTT. Translation: CASSEIGEPVQPQHF.

The rearrangement joins TRBV29-1 to TRBJ1-1; 7 positions agree with TRBD1. This CDR3 is 12 amino acids long. V was clipped by 6 bases and J by 4 bases; unmatched bases: 5. CDR1 SQVTM and CDR2 ANQGSEA come from the germline V gene. CDR3 coding DNA: TGCAGCGTCAACAGGGGCCCCACTGAAGCTTTCTTT. It codes for CSVNRGPTEAFF.

The table lists this clone with a count of one. V and J are TRBV15 and TRBJ2-4, with D maybe TRBD1 (6 bases). V was cut by 4 bases and J by 0 bases, with 13 bases left in between. This CDR3 spans 16 amino acids. The germline CDR1 and CDR2 sequences are LNHNV and YYDKDF (reference sequence). The CDR3 sequence is CATSNDRKLAKNIQYF. The CDR3 DNA follows: TGTGCCACCAGCAATGACAGGAAACTAGCCAAAAACATTCAGTACTTC.

The DNA for the CDR3 is TGCGCCAGCAGCTTGTCGCGAACCCCGGGCTCACAAGAGACCCAGTACTTC. Encoded protein: CASSLSRTPGSQETQYF. This sequence joins TRBV5-1 and TRBJ2-5; D gene uncertain. This CDR3 contains 17 residues. Trimming shortened V by 1 base and J by 2 bases, and 18 bases separated the two germline ends. Germline assignment: CDR1 SGHRS and CDR2 YFSETQ.

The rearrangement uses TRBV4-3 and TRBJ1-6; TRBD1 might be the D (5 bases). The V gene's germline CDR1 is LGHNA and CDR2 YSLEER. The CDR3 totals 16 residues. V shed 0 bases and J shed 5 bases, with 11 bases lying between them. CDR3 DNA sequence: TGCGCCAGCAGCCAAGAGGGGACTGACGATAATTCACCCCTCCACTTT. This encodes CASSQEGTDDNSPLHF.

The V gene is TRBV6-1, the J gene TRBJ2-7; 8 bases fit TRBD2. V dropped 7 bases and J dropped 4; count of bases not matched to a gene: 6. CDR1 is MNHNS and CDR2 is SASEGT in the germline V gene. This CDR3 has 13 residues. CDR3 bases: TGTGCCAGCACTGCGGGGGGCGCGTACGAGCAGTACTTC. Translated, it gives CASTAGGAYEQYF.

J is TRBJ2-3 and V is TRBV7-8, with 13 bases fitting TRBD2. The germline gives CDR1 SGHVS, CDR2 FQNEAQ. V lost 4 bases, J lost 2 bases, and 3 bases stayed unmatched. This CDR3 is 16 amino acids long. The DNA for the CDR3 is TGTGCCAGCAGCTGGACTAGCGGGGGCCACACAGATACGCAGTATTTT. Protein sequence: CASSWTSGGHTDTQYF. Together with reference TRBV7-8 and TRBJ2-3, the CDR3 gives the full variable domain: GAGVSQSPRYKVAKRGQDVALRCDPISGHVSLFWYQQALGQGPEFLTYFQNEAQLDKSGLPSDRFFAERPEGSVSTLKIQRTQQEDSAVYLCASSWTSGGHTDTQYFGPGTRLTVL.

The J gene is TRBJ1-3, the V gene TRBV27; the D gene is possibly TRBD1 (6 bases). The CDR3 is made up of 16 amino acids. The germline V gene encodes CDR1 MNHEY and CDR2 SMNVEV (reference sequence). The V end was cut by 2 bases, the J end by 4 bases, with 15 bases between. The CDR3 sequence: CASSLGVPGTGNTIYF. CDR3 nucleotide sequence: TGTGCCAGCAGTTTAGGCGTCCCAGGGACAGGAAACACCATATATTTT.

The V gene is TRBV2, the J gene TRBJ2-1; 9 bases are a match to TRBD1. The V gene's germline CDR1 is SNHLY and CDR2 FYNNEI. The CDR3 spans 15 residues. With V trimmed by 5 bases and J by 1 base, 3 bases remained unmatched. DNA of the CDR3: TGTGCCAGCAGTACCGGGACAGGGTCCTACAATGAGCAGTTCTTC. Translating it yields CASSTGTGSYNEQFF.

The V and J genes are TRBV6-5 and TRBJ2-5; 9 nucleotides match TRBD1. The end of the DNA fits TRBJ2-7 better, so the J call may be wrong. CDR3 length equals 13 residues. In germline, CDR1 is MNHEY, CDR2 SVGAGI. CDR3 loop: CASSDDRGDEQYF. Here the CDR3 DNA reads TGTGCCAGCAGTGACGACAGGGGGGACGAGCAGTACTTC.

This clone was counted between two and nine times. The chain joins TRBV15 to TRBJ2-5, with D maybe TRBD1 (7 bases). Germline values: CDR1 LNHNV, CDR2 YYDKDF (reference sequence). Between the trimmed V and J ends, which lost 0 bases and 4 bases, there was a span of 18 bases. The CDR3 is 17 residues long. CDR3 residues: CATSRDGAGGGRETQYF. DNA of the CDR3: TGTGCCACCAGCAGAGATGGGGCAGGGGGAGGACGAGAGACCCAGTACTTC. Full variable domain (remainder filled in from reference TRBV15 and TRBJ2-5): DAMVIQNPRYQVTQFGKPVTLSCSQTLNHNVMYWYQQKSSQAPKLLFHYYDKDFNNEADTPDNFQSRRPNTSFCFLDIRSPGLGDTAMYLCATSRDGAGGGRETQYFGPGTRLLVL.

In DNA, the CDR3 is TGTGCCAGCAGCTTAGAGCAGAATTCACCCCTCCACTTT. Protein sequence: CASSLEQNSPLHF. The rearrangement links TRBV7-9 to TRBJ1-6; D call uncertain. The V gene lost 1 base and the J gene lost 7 bases, with 5 bases spanning the gap. CDR1 SEHNR and CDR2 FQNEAQ come from the germline V gene (reference sequence). The CDR3 totals 13 residues.

The chain links TRBV18 to TRBJ1-2; 7 bases fit TRBD1. Germline CDR1 is KGHSH and CDR2 is LQKENI. The CDR3 runs to 13 residues. The trim removed 4 bases at V and 5 bases at J, leaving 4 bases unmatched. Here the CDR3 reads CASSQQGQYGYTF. The DNA of the CDR3 is TGTGCCAGCTCACAACAGGGACAGTATGGCTACACCTTC.

This clone was counted between two and nine times. The chain couples TRBV2 to TRBJ1-4; D is unclear. This CDR3 contains 12 residues. Germline V gene lookup returns CDR1 SNHLY and CDR2 FYNNEI. V was trimmed by 6 bases and J by 8 bases, leaving 10 bases between them. The DNA of the CDR3 is TGTGCCAGCAGGGCGGACGGGGAAAAACTGTTTTTT. Its translation is CASRADGEKLFF.